Listed below are T cell receptor beta chains from one sample, sequenced in a study of blood T cell repertoires in COVID-19. Only in-frame clones appear in the TCRdb table, and some are missing; sequencing was by immunoSEQ multiplex PCR. The sample comprises hundreds of thousands of clones, 90% of which are singletons, and under 1.1% rests with the top ten. Input material: peripheral blood. The receptors shown here come from a woman aged 35 to 49 with COVID-19, enrolled during active disease. Each CDR3 is given with its conserved first and last residue. A D gene is named only where the DNA matches it firmly. Clone size is not always given. Where it is, it says once, few, many or a class for expanded clones.

v_gene	abundance	j_gene	d_gene	CDR3aa	CDR3nt
TRBV5-1	-	TRBJ1-1	TRBD1	CASSSMTGRETEAFF	TGCGCCAGCAGCTCAATGACAGGGCGAGAGACTGAAGCTTTCTTT
TRBV19	-	TRBJ1-5	-	CASSPHTRDGGFEPQHF	TGTGCCAGTAGTCCTCACACCCGGGACGGAGGGTTTGAGCCCCAGCATTTT
TRBV6-1	few	TRBJ1-5	-	CASSEANGDQPQHF	TGTGCCAGCAGTGAAGCGAACGGGGATCAGCCCCAGCATTTT
TRBV5-4	few	TRBJ2-7	-	CASSSDRPGEQYF	TGTGCCAGCAGCTCCGACAGGCCAGGAGAGCAGTACTTC
TRBV27	few	TRBJ1-6	-	CASSLRQRNSPLHF	TGTGCCAGCAGTTTAAGACAGCGAAATTCACCCCTCCACTTT
TRBV27	-	TRBJ2-3	TRBD2	CASTLRTSGRATGGTDTQYF	TGTGCCAGCACTCTTAGGACTAGCGGGAGGGCCACGGGGGGCACAGATACGCAGTATTTT
TRBV27	-	TRBJ1-2	TRBD1	CASSSSGQGHYGYTF	TGTGCCAGCAGTTCCTCGGGACAGGGCCACTATGGCTACACCTTC
TRBV9	-	TRBJ2-6	TRBD1	CASSLDRVSGANVLTF	TGTGCCAGCAGCCTTGACAGGGTCTCTGGGGCCAACGTCCTGACTTTC
TRBV5-3	-	TRBJ1-5	-	CARSLHSNQPQHF	TGTGCCAGAAGCTTGCATAGCAATCAGCCCCAGCATTTT
TRBV15	-	TRBJ1-2	TRBD1	CATSSSGGVSRYGYTF	TGTGCCACCAGCAGCTCAGGGGGCGTATCGAGGTATGGCTACACCTTC
TRBV14	-	TRBJ1-4	-	CASSPRLGDAPAKLFF	TGTGCCAGCAGCCCCCGGCTAGGGGATGCCCCTGCAAAACTGTTTTTT
TRBV9	-	TRBJ1-5	TRBD1	CASSVHPGQGAGGNQPQHF	TGTGCCAGCAGCGTACATCCCGGACAGGGGGCGGGCGGCAATCAGCCCCAGCATTTT
TRBV6-2/TRBV6-3	-	TRBJ2-3	TRBD2	CASSPVSGAPTDTQYF	TGTGCCAGCAGCCCCGTCAGCGGGGCTCCCACAGATACGCAGTATTTT
TRBV12-5	-	TRBJ2-6	TRBD1	CASGSPGTGHDSGANVLTF	TGTGCTAGTGGTTCCCCCGGGACAGGGCATGACTCTGGGGCCAACGTCCTGACTTTC
TRBV4-3	-	TRBJ2-3	-	CASSQVSADTQYF	TGCGCCAGCAGCCAAGTGTCGGCAGATACGCAGTATTTT
TRBV24-1	-	TRBJ2-7	-	CATSDSRQLSYEQYF	TGTGCCACCAGTGATTCGAGACAGCTATCCTACGAGCAGTACTTC